These 22 T cell receptor beta chains were sequenced from one sample in a study of cytomegalovirus exposure and HLA in healthy donors. The study ran its PCR with 60 Vbeta and 13 Jbeta primers. This table comes from immunoSEQ multiplex PCR, and its TCRdb copy is limited to in-frame clones, with some not included. In the table there are over 200,000 clones, about four fifths of which are singletons. Sequencing was done on a sample of PBMCs. The receptors shown here come from a woman between 40 and 55 years old in good health and CMV-seropositive.

The chain employs TRBV29-1 and TRBJ2-7; tentative D call: TRBD2 (5 bases). The CDR3 runs 14 residues. Per the germline V gene, CDR1 is SQVTM and CDR2 is ANQGSEA. V was pared by 6 bases and J by 3 bases, with 18 bases between. Here the CDR3 DNA reads TGCAGCGTGTTTACTAGGACGGAGAACTACGAGCAGTACTTC. The encoded protein is CSVFTRTENYEQYF.

The chain couples TRBV6-1 to TRBJ1-2, with D possibly TRBD1 on 5 matching bases. Trimming pared 2 bases from V and 3 bases from J, leaving 10 bases between. Germline V CDR1 and CDR2: MNHNS, SASEGT. The CDR3 runs 14 residues. In DNA, the CDR3 is TGTGCCAGCAGTGAAAGTATCAGGGACTATGGCTACACCTTC. Its translation: CASSESIRDYGYTF.

This chain uses TRBV11-3 with TRBJ2-3; unclear D gene. This CDR3 contains 12 residues. V dropped 1 base and J dropped 5 bases, with 4 bases sitting between them. The germline V gene encodes CDR1 SGHNT and CDR2 YENEEA. The CDR3 sequence is CASSLVLDTQYF. CDR3 DNA: TGTGCCAGCAGCTTAGTCTTAGATACGCAGTATTTT.

The chain is built from TRBV9 and TRBJ2-3; a weak D match, TRBD2 (5 bases). From germline, CDR1 is SGDLS and CDR2 YYNGEE. V was pared by 2 bases and J by 5 bases, with 15 bases between. The CDR3 loop spans 15 amino acids. The CDR3 sequence is CASSVKTGSGDTQYF. For the CDR3, the DNA is TGTGCCAGCAGCGTTAAAACGGGATCCGGAGATACGCAGTATTTT.

The table lists this clone with a count of one. The chain combines TRBV10-2 with TRBJ2-7, with 7 nucleotides matching TRBD2. Germline CDR1 is WSHSY and CDR2 is SAAADI. V shed 2 bases and J 6 bases; nucleotides not matched to a gene: 7. The CDR3 length is 14 residues. CDR3 bases: TGCGCCAGCAGTGAGGGACTAGGAATCAGCGAGCAGTACTTC. This sequence encodes CASSEGLGISEQYF.

The J gene is TRBJ1-4, the V gene TRBV11-3; tentatively, D is TRBD1 (6 bases). Germline lookup yields CDR1 SGHNT and CDR2 YENEEA. The CDR3 consists of 14 residues. The V end lost 8 bases, the J end lost 6 bases, and 16 bases lay between the germline ends. The CDR3 protein is CASSPGRGDEKLFF. The CDR3, as DNA: TGTGCCAGCTCCCCTGGCAGGGGAGATGAAAAACTGTTTTTT.

This clone has a handful of counts. The rearrangement uses TRBV11-2 and TRBJ2-7; perhaps TRBD2 as D (6 bases). The V gene lost 2 bases and the J gene lost 0 bases, with 11 bases spanning the gap. The CDR3 spans 15 residues. Germline CDR1 and CDR2: SGHAT and FQNNGV. The CDR3 here is CASSLFSGTSYEQYF. The DNA of the CDR3 is TGTGCCAGCAGCTTATTTAGCGGTACCTCCTACGAGCAGTACTTC.

This chain links TRBV18 with TRBJ1-2, with D perhaps TRBD1 (6 bases). The length of the CDR3 is 13 residues. Germline-derived CDR1 and CDR2 are KGHSH and LQKENI. Trimming shortened V by 5 bases and J by 4 bases, and 11 bases separated the two germline ends. The CDR3 DNA reads TGTGCCAGCTCATCTGGACAGTCCTATGGCTACACCTTC. Its protein is CASSSGQSYGYTF.

J is TRBJ2-1 and V is TRBV2, with 9 bases lining up with TRBD2. The CDR3 contains 16 residues. The junction had 13 bases not matched to a gene; V was cut back by 7 bases and J by 6 bases. CDR1 and CDR2 (germline): SNHLY, FYNNEI. The DNA of the CDR3 is TGTGCCAGCAAATCTGAGGGACTAGCCCCTTTCAATGAGCAGTTCTTC. Translation: CASKSEGLAPFNEQFF.

This clone occurred a few times. The chain combines TRBV7-6 with TRBJ1-3; D is undetermined. The CDR3 is made up of 15 amino acids. Germline-derived CDR1 and CDR2 are SGHVS and FNYEAQ. Trimming left V 1 base short and J 1 base short, with 8 bases between. The CDR3 here is CASSLGGFSGNTIYF. The CDR3 region has the DNA TGTGCCAGCAGCTTAGGAGGTTTTTCTGGAAACACCATATATTTT.

The V call is TRBV7-3, the J call TRBJ2-2; TRBD1 matches 8 bases. CDR3 length equals 14 residues. After removal of 6 bases from V and 5 bases from J, the junction contained 5 bases not matched to a gene. Germline V gene data show CDR1 as SGHTA and CDR2 as FQGTGA. The DNA for the CDR3 is TGTGCCAGCAGGGGGACAGGAGGAACCGGGGAGCTGTTTTTT. Its protein product is CASRGTGGTGELFF.

V usage is TRBV27 and J usage is TRBJ2-5; D is ambiguous. The J call may be faulty, since TRBJ2-7 better matches the DNA end. The CDR3 sequence is 13 residues long. The germline CDR1 and CDR2 sequences are MNHEY and SMNVEV (reference sequence). In DNA, the CDR3 is TGTGCCAGCAGTTATAACCGCGCCTACGAGCAGTACTTC. Encoded protein: CASSYNRAYEQYF.

This clone came up a few times. This chain joins TRBV5-5 and TRBJ2-7; the D gene is possibly TRBD1 (6 bases). Trimming stripped 4 bases from V and 6 bases from J, with 17 bases between. Germline CDR1 reads SGHKS; CDR2 reads YYEKEE (reference sequence). The CDR3 has 14 residues. CDR3 region: CASSPWKGGFEQYF. CDR3 coding DNA: TGTGCCAGCAGCCCCTGGAAAGGGGGATTCGAGCAGTACTTC. The complete variable domain, with remaining parts taken from reference TRBV5-5 and TRBJ2-7, reads DAGVTQSPTHLIKTRGQQVTLRCSPISGHKSVSWYQQVLGQGPQFIFQYYEKEERGRGNFPDRFSARQFPNYSSELNVNALLLGDSALYLCASSPWKGGFEQYFGPGTRLTVT.

V is TRBV19 and J is TRBJ1-1, with 7 bases identical to TRBD1. This CDR3 comprises 13 residues. Germline CDR1 is LNHDA and CDR2 is SQIVND (reference sequence). Germline trimming cut 8 bases from V and 3 bases from J; bases unmatched to any gene: 6. Here the CDR3 DNA reads TGTGCCAGTGCGACAGGGAGAGACACTGAAGCTTTCTTT. Its protein product is CASATGRDTEAFF.

The chain has TRBV19 and TRBJ2-7, with TRBD1 matching over 7 bases. CDR3 length: 15 residues. V trimming: 5 bases; J trimming: 0 bases; junction bases outside the gene matches: 7. Germline V gives CDR1 LNHDA, CDR2 SQIVND (reference sequence). As DNA, the CDR3 is TGTGCCAGTAGTTCGACAGGGTTCAACTCCTACGAGCAGTACTTC. Translation: CASSSTGFNSYEQYF.

The chain has TRBV29-1 and TRBJ2-1; 12 positions agree with TRBD2. Germline assignment: CDR1 SQVTM and CDR2 ANQGSEA. The CDR3 is 18 residues long. Unmatched junction bases numbered 10, after V lost 4 bases and J lost 0 bases. The CDR3 coding sequence is TGCAGCGTTGTCCCGGGACTAGCGGGTGGGTTCTCCTACAATGAGCAGTTCTTC. Translation gives CSVVPGLAGGFSYNEQFF.

The chain carries TRBV10-3 and TRBJ1-1, with 10 nucleotides matching TRBD1. J was trimmed by 10 bases and V by 5 bases; bases with no gene match: 4. The germline gives CDR1 ENHRY, CDR2 SYGVKD. The CDR3 totals 12 residues. The CDR3 region has the DNA TGTGCCATCAGTCCCGGGACAGGGGCAGCTTTCTTT. Translated, it gives CAISPGTGAAFF.

V gene TRBV5-1 combines with J gene TRBJ1-6; TRBD1 is a possible D gene (6 bases). Germline CDR1 reads SGHRS; CDR2 reads YFSETQ. V lost 2 bases, J lost 4 bases, and 13 bases lay in between. The CDR3 extends over 16 amino acids. The CDR3 region is CASSFAGADYNSPLHF. CDR3 in DNA: TGCGCCAGCAGCTTCGCGGGGGCTGATTATAATTCACCCCTCCACTTT.

Note on this clone: Other nucleotide sequences in the sample specify the same CDR3. The rearrangement joins TRBV30 to TRBJ1-1; 9 bases match TRBD1. The CDR3 length is 13 residues. With 0 bases clipped from V and 5 bases from J, the junction kept 1 base outside the gene matches. Per germline, CDR1 GTSNPN and CDR2 SVGIG (reference sequence). The CDR3 coding sequence is TGTGCCTGGAGTGTGGACAGGGGTACTGAAGCTTTCTTT. It is translated as CAWSVDRGTEAFF.

The V gene is TRBV9, the J gene TRBJ2-1; TRBD1 is a possible D gene (6 bases). This CDR3 has 15 amino acids. CDR1 SGDLS and CDR2 YYNGEE come from the germline V gene. Trimming removed 4 bases from V and 2 bases from J, with 13 bases in between. The DNA for the CDR3 is TGTGCCAGCAGCTCGGATGGGGGCGCCTACAATGAGCAGTTCTTC. This codes for CASSSDGGAYNEQFF.

The chain links TRBV20-1 to TRBJ2-7; maybe TRBD1 (6 bases). CDR1 is DFQATT and CDR2 is SNEGSKA in the germline V gene (reference sequence). Trimming cost V 3 bases and J 5 bases, with 8 bases left between them. This CDR3 has 11 residues. The CDR3 bases are TGCAGTGCTAGTGAGGGGGACGAGCAGTACTTC. Amino acids: CSASEGDEQYF.

The V and J genes are TRBV7-2 and TRBJ2-7; the match to TRBD1 covers 10 bases. The ends lost 5 bases at V and 4 bases at J; junction bases unmatched: 8. This CDR3 spans 15 amino acids. The germline V gene encodes CDR1 SGHTA and CDR2 FQGNSA. The CDR3: CASSPKGQGPYEQYF. The DNA for the CDR3 is TGTGCCAGCAGCCCGAAGGGACAGGGGCCTTACGAGCAGTACTTC.